The rows below give T cell receptor beta chains drawn from one sample of a study of regulatory T cells in long-lasting Graves disease. One entry per CDR3 protein results from TCRdb running MiXCR on the multiplex PCR reads. Of around 400,000 distinct CDR3 sequences listed, approximately 16% are singletons. The same sample was also used in a study of T cells in Graves' hyperthyroidism and ophthalmopathy.

Sequences were derived from peripheral blood mononuclear cells (PBMCs), sampled at new diagnosis, from a patient treated with antithyroid drugs. These receptors all come from a woman in her thirties or forties with Graves disease. Each CDR3 is given with its conserved first and last residue. Each record gives: V gene, clone size, D gene, J gene, CDR3 DNA, CDR3 protein. A D gene is named only where the DNA matches it firmly. Only some rows state a clone size, as once, few, many or a class for expanded clones.

v_gene: TRBV25-1; abundance: few; d_gene: NA; j_gene: TRBJ1-1; CDR3nt: TGTGCCAGCAGTGAATATAGTCCTGTTCAATGGGTACCTGAAGCTTTCTTT; CDR3aa: CASSEYSPVQWVPEAFF
v_gene: TRBV7-9; abundance: many; d_gene: NA; j_gene: TRBJ2-1; CDR3nt: TGTGCCAGCAGCTTCCCTCGTGGGGGGCCGGACAATGAGCAGTTCTTC; CDR3aa: CASSFPRGGPDNEQFF
v_gene: TRBV11-2; abundance: NA; d_gene: NA; j_gene: TRBJ2-2; CDR3nt: TGTGCCAGCAGCTTCTTTGGGGTTACCGGGGAGCTGTTTTTT; CDR3aa: CASSFFGVTGELFF
v_gene: TRBV12-3/TRBV12-4; abundance: many; d_gene: NA; j_gene: TRBJ2-3; CDR3nt: TGTGCCAGCAGTTTAGCGGCTGGGACAGATACGCAGTATTTT; CDR3aa: CASSLAAGTDTQYF
v_gene: TRBV6-1; abundance: many; d_gene: NA; j_gene: TRBJ2-2; CDR3nt: TGTGCCAGCTGCACAGGGATGAACACCGGGGAGCTGTTTTTT; CDR3aa: CASCTGMNTGELFF
v_gene: TRBV13; abundance: many; d_gene: NA; j_gene: TRBJ1-1; CDR3nt: TGTGCCAGCAGCTCAGGGAGGTCGGACGCTGAAGCTTTCTTT; CDR3aa: CASSSGRSDAEAFF
v_gene: TRBV4-1; abundance: NA; d_gene: NA; j_gene: TRBJ1-2; CDR3nt: TGCGCCAGCAGCCAAGATGGGGGGCCCAATGGCTACACCTTC; CDR3aa: CASSQDGGPNGYTF
v_gene: TRBV2; abundance: few; d_gene: TRBD1; j_gene: TRBJ1-1; CDR3nt: TGTGCCAGCTGTGAGGGGGCAAGCACTGAAGCTTTCTTT; CDR3aa: CASCEGASTEAFF
v_gene: TRBV28; abundance: many; d_gene: NA; j_gene: TRBJ2-3; CDR3nt: TGTGCCAGCAGTTTCGATAGGAAGAAGGACGGCACAGATACGCAGTATTTT; CDR3aa: CASSFDRKKDGTDTQYF
v_gene: TRBV11-2; abundance: many; d_gene: NA; j_gene: TRBJ2-2; CDR3nt: TGTGCCAGCAGCTCCGCCTGGGACACCGGGGAGCTGTTTTTT; CDR3aa: CASSSAWDTGELFF
v_gene: TRBV5-6; abundance: NA; d_gene: NA; j_gene: TRBJ1-5; CDR3nt: TGTGCCAGCAGCCTAGGGGGTGGGGCGAGCAATCAGCCCCAGCATTTT; CDR3aa: CASSLGGGASNQPQHF
v_gene: TRBV9; abundance: few; d_gene: TRBD2; j_gene: TRBJ2-1; CDR3nt: TGTGCCAGCAGCGCCGAGGGACTAGCGGGACCCCAATACAATGAGCAGTTCTTC; CDR3aa: CASSAEGLAGPQYNEQFF
v_gene: TRBV5-6; abundance: few; d_gene: NA; j_gene: TRBJ2-3; CDR3nt: TGTGCCAGCAGCTTGCCCCAGGTGACAGATACGCAGTATTTT; CDR3aa: CASSLPQVTDTQYF
v_gene: TRBV5-1; abundance: NA; d_gene: NA; j_gene: TRBJ1-3; CDR3nt: TGCGCCAGCAGCTTGGAAGTGGGCAACTCTGGAAACACCATATATTTT; CDR3aa: CASSLEVGNSGNTIYF